These T cell receptor beta chains were read from a single sample in a study of OX40 agonist ivuxolimab in advanced cancers. The table came from immunoSEQ multiplex PCR; TCRdb's copy has only in-frame clones and leaves some out. The sample holds 90,000 to 100,000 clones, about 86% seen once. The source was CD4+ or CD8+ T cells sorted from blood, collected in a trial of the OX40 agonist ivuxolimab. These receptor sequences come from an adult with an advanced solid tumor such as melanoma, head and neck, liver or kidney cancer. Both conserved end residues are part of each CDR3.

V	length	J	CDR3
TRBV20-1	11	TRBJ1-1	CSATHRTEAFF
TRBV19	14	TRBJ2-1	CASSMGRSYNEQFF
TRBV7-6	15	TRBJ1-5	CASSLGGQGRQPQHF
TRBV9	14	TRBJ2-7	CASSVGLAGGEQYF
TRBV7-2	12	TRBJ1-5	CASSPRDQPQHF
TRBV7-8	18	TRBJ2-6	CASSLVGLDFSGANVLTF
TRBV7-2	15	TRBJ2-7	CASSPEGGGRYEQYF
TRBV29-1	13	TRBJ1-1	CSVTDGRNTEAFF
TRBV28	16	TRBJ2-6	CASSSPASSGANVLTF
TRBV4-2	13	TRBJ1-2	CASRPGGSYGYTF
TRBV19	13	TRBJ1-1	CASSSPGNTEAFF
TRBV30	11	TRBJ1-1	CAWSGQLEAFF
TRBV10-3	15	TRBJ2-1	CAIGASGGAYNEQFF
TRBV5-1	15	TRBJ1-3	CASSPLSGGENTIYF
TRBV30	13	TRBJ1-1	CAWSVGGNAEAFF
TRBV10-3	12	TRBJ2-1	CAISESSSEQFF
TRBV11-2	14	TRBJ2-4	CASSPNAGTNIQYF
TRBV6-6	12	TRBJ2-1	CASHLPPNEQFF
TRBV29-1	11	TRBJ1-1	CSARSDTEAFF
TRBV7-2	15	TRBJ2-4	CASSLGRAAKNIQYF
TRBV27	13	TRBJ2-3	CASGGISTDTQYF
TRBV7-9	13	TRBJ2-2	CASSLTDTGELFF
TRBV27	14	TRBJ2-2	CASSLAGVTGELFF
TRBV6-1	17	TRBJ2-5	CASSEVFSSGFQETQYF
TRBV28	15	TRBJ1-2	CASNPGSRSDYGYTF
TRBV6-5	14	TRBJ1-1	CASESGGSGTEAFF
TRBV23-1	14	TRBJ2-4	CASSPGSPGNIQYF
TRBV10-3	15	TRBJ2-1	CAISESESALSEQFF
TRBV4-1	14	TRBJ2-7	CASSQVSSSYEQYF
TRBV2	15	TRBJ1-5	CASSEATRVGQPQHF
TRBV4-2	13	TRBJ1-1	CASSRDSYTEAFF
TRBV5-1	13	TRBJ2-7	CASSLTGGYEQYF
TRBV7-9	16	TRBJ1-1	CASSSSGGAGSTEAFF
TRBV18	13	TRBJ1-1	CASSSGQRTEAFF
TRBV4-1	17	TRBJ2-1	CASSRTQASGGHNEQFF
TRBV4-1	15	TRBJ1-1	CASSQFKGVSTEAFF
TRBV2	13	TRBJ1-1	CASSRQGKNEAFF
TRBV6-5	15	TRBJ1-6	CASRGGQGPNSPLHF
TRBV6-1	12	TRBJ1-1	CASRHGREEAFF
TRBV4-2	16	TRBJ2-7	CASSQEGQGVTYEQYF
TRBV9	14	TRBJ2-1	CASSVLKVGNEQFF
TRBV20-1	11	TRBJ2-5	CSATRTETQYF
TRBV7-2	13	TRBJ1-2	CASSSGTGIGYTF
TRBV30	13	TRBJ2-1	CAWNRGSYNEQFF
TRBV7-9	13	TRBJ1-1	CASSLAANTEAFF
TRBV7-3	14	TRBJ2-6	CASSSRLGANVLTF
TRBV6-5	15	TRBJ1-1	CASSYSAVPTPEAFF
TRBV28	17	TRBJ1-5	CASSLLLQGVLNQPQHF
TRBV27	17	TRBJ2-2	CASSLYSRSGNTGELFF
TRBV28	14	TRBJ1-2	CASRHGTTNYGYTF
TRBV4-2	17	TRBJ1-3	CASSQALEGAGGNTIYF
TRBV27	15	TRBJ2-7	CASSHQGGQGYEQYF
TRBV19	13	TRBJ2-3	CASGYSFADTQYF
TRBV6-5	13	TRBJ1-6	CASSRNRGSPLHF
TRBV5-1	15	TRBJ2-2	CASSFGQGSTGELFF